Listed below are T cell receptor beta chains from one sample, sequenced in a study of cytomegalovirus exposure and HLA in healthy donors. Produced via immunoSEQ multiplex PCR; TCRdb's table is partial and in-frame only. The table includes roughly 93,000 clones, about 74% detected once. What was sequenced was PBMCs. The receptors here all came from a male donor in good health and CMV-seronegative. CDR3s include the opening cysteine and the closing phenylalanine or tryptophan. The order of the fields is CDR3 protein, CDR3 length, V gene.

CDR3 protein: CASSLVQGQETQYF; CDR3 length: 14; V gene: TRBV11-2
CDR3 protein: CASSISGERTEAFF; CDR3 length: 14; V gene: TRBV11-2
CDR3 protein: CSVVGSGRRGTGELFF; CDR3 length: 16; V gene: TRBV29-1
CDR3 protein: CASSSEASNQPQHF; CDR3 length: 14; V gene: TRBV6-5
CDR3 protein: CASSRLGDEQYF; CDR3 length: 12; V gene: TRBV18
CDR3 protein: CASSIARTGPGELFF; CDR3 length: 15; V gene: TRBV19
CDR3 protein: CASSFPGVSWGYTF; CDR3 length: 14; V gene: TRBV28
CDR3 protein: CASSLGASNQPQHF; CDR3 length: 14; V gene: TRBV5-7
CDR3 protein: CASSLGESEYGYTF; CDR3 length: 14; V gene: TRBV5-1
CDR3 protein: CASSEIAIQETQYF; CDR3 length: 14; V gene: TRBV2
CDR3 protein: CASSFTGNTEAFF; CDR3 length: 13; V gene: TRBV5-6
CDR3 protein: CASSSATGEPSYEQYF; CDR3 length: 16; V gene: TRBV7-9
CDR3 protein: CSARIASEAFF; CDR3 length: 11; V gene: TRBV20-1